These T cell receptor beta chains were read from a single sample in a study of tumor-infiltrating lymphocytes in primary liver carcinoma. TCRdb processed the multiplex PCR reads anew with MiXCR; each CDR3 protein has one entry. The sample includes approximately 300,000 distinct CDR3 sequences, 65% of them seen just once. The specimen was peripheral blood. Every receptor here comes from a middle-aged man with primary liver carcinoma and hepatitis B virus infection. CDR3s include the opening cysteine and the closing phenylalanine or tryptophan. The order of the fields is V gene, D gene, clone size, CDR3 length, J gene, CDR3 DNA, CDR3 protein. The D gene is left open where the match is weak. Expanded clones get a size class; other rows say once, few or many, or leave the size out.

V: TRBV20-1; D: .; size: few; length: 15; J: TRBJ1-5; DNA: TGCAGTGCTATTCCCTGGGAAGGAGAGGCTCAGCCCCAGCATTTT; CDR3: CSAIPWEGEAQPQHF
V: TRBV20-1; D: .; size: .; length: 13; J: TRBJ1-2; DNA: TGCAGTGCTAGCTTTGGGCAAGGTAGTGGCTACACCTTC; CDR3: CSASFGQGSGYTF
V: TRBV6-2/TRBV6-3; D: TRBD2; size: many; length: 15; J: TRBJ2-1; DNA: TGTGCCAGCAGTTACACGGCGGGAGACCTCAATGAGCAGTTCTTC; CDR3: CASSYTAGDLNEQFF
V: TRBV13; D: .; size: .; length: 15; J: TRBJ2-1; DNA: TGTGCCAGCAGCCCGAAGACTAGAGTCTACAATGAGCAGTTCTTC; CDR3: CASSPKTRVYNEQFF
V: TRBV11-1; D: .; size: .; length: 15; J: TRBJ2-1; DNA: TGTGCCGGCAGACCCGGGACCGGGGGCTACAATGAACAGTTCTTC; CDR3: CAGRPGTGGYNEQFF
V: TRBV9; D: .; size: .; length: 14; J: TRBJ2-3; DNA: TGTGCCAGCAGCGTAGCAGCTAGCACAGATACGCAGTATTTT; CDR3: CASSVAASTDTQYF
V: TRBV5-6; D: .; size: few; length: 11; J: TRBJ2-7; DNA: TGTGCCAGCAGCTTGGAAAACGAGCAGTACTTC; CDR3: CASSLENEQYF
V: TRBV6-6; D: TRBD1; size: .; length: 14; J: TRBJ2-7; DNA: TGTGCCAGCAGTCTCCTGGGACAGCCCTACGAGCAGTACTTC; CDR3: CASSLLGQPYEQYF
V: TRBV29-1; D: .; size: many; length: 12; J: TRBJ2-7; DNA: TGCAGCGTTGGGGGGGCGGGTAGCGAGCAGTACTTC; CDR3: CSVGGAGSEQYF
V: TRBV28; D: TRBD1; size: many; length: 13; J: TRBJ2-1; DNA: TGTGCCAGCACGGCCCAGGGGGCCTTCGAGCAGTTCTTC; CDR3: CASTAQGAFEQFF
V: TRBV5-1; D: .; size: .; length: 14; J: TRBJ1-2; DNA: TGCGCCGGCAGCTTCCCCGGGACGGTGGATGGCTACACCTTC; CDR3: CAGSFPGTVDGYTF
V: TRBV10-3; D: TRBD1; size: .; length: 14; J: TRBJ2-3; DNA: TGTGCCGTATCTGGGACAGAGGGCACAGATACGCAGTATTTT; CDR3: CAVSGTEGTDTQYF
V: TRBV30; D: .; size: .; length: 13; J: TRBJ1-3; DNA: TGTGTCGGAAGGGGATCCTCAGGAAACCCCATATATTTT; CDR3: CVGRGSSGNPIYF
V: TRBV28; D: .; size: .; length: 16; J: TRBJ2-1; DNA: TGTGCGAACAAACTGTTGCCCGGGACCCTCTGGGGTGAGCAGTTCTTC; CDR3: CANKLLPGTLWGEQFF
V: TRBV6-1; D: TRBD2; size: .; length: 16; J: TRBJ2-3; DNA: TGTGCCAGCAGCCCTGCTCTAGCGGGCAGCACAGATACGCAGTATTTT; CDR3: CASSPALAGSTDTQYF
V: TRBV28; D: .; size: .; length: 11; J: TRBJ1-5; DNA: TGTGCCAGCAGTGTCCACCAGCCCCAGCATTTT; CDR3: CASSVHQPQHF
V: TRBV13; D: .; size: .; length: 15; J: TRBJ2-1; DNA: TGTGCCAGCAGCCCCCCGACGAACACCTACAATGAGCAGTTCTTC; CDR3: CASSPPTNTYNEQFF
V: TRBV10-3; D: .; size: .; length: 14; J: TRBJ2-1; DNA: TGTGCCATCAATGAGGGGTTGGGATACAATGAGCACTTCTTC; CDR3: CAINEGLGYNEHFF
V: TRBV6-2/TRBV6-3; D: TRBD2; size: .; length: 16; J: TRBJ2-2; DNA: TGTGCCAGCAGTCCTAGCGGGAGTCGGAACACCGGGGGGCTGTTTTTT; CDR3: CASSPSGSRNTGGLFF
V: TRBV12-3/TRBV12-4; D: .; size: .; length: 13; J: TRBJ2-1; DNA: TGTACCAGCAGTGAGCTGGTCCCCAGTGAGCAGTTCTTC; CDR3: CTSSELVPSEQFF
V: TRBV6-2/TRBV6-3; D: TRBD1; size: many; length: 17; J: TRBJ2-7; DNA: TGTGCCAGCAGTTACTTGGGACAGGGAGGACGGACCTACGAGCAGTACTTC; CDR3: CASSYLGQGGRTYEQYF
V: TRBV10-2; D: .; size: many; length: 16; J: TRBJ2-7; DNA: TGCGCCAGCAGTGAGTCGAAAGGGGGGAGCTCCTACGAGCAGTACTTC; CDR3: CASSESKGGSSYEQYF
V: TRBV5-6; D: TRBD1; size: few; length: 17; J: TRBJ2-5; DNA: TGTGCCAGCAGCTTACGTACCGGGACAGGGGGCGAAGAGACCCAGTACTTC; CDR3: CASSLRTGTGGEETQYF
V: TRBV4-3; D: .; size: .; length: 15; J: TRBJ2-1; DNA: TGCGCCAGCAGCCAAGTCTCTAACACCCGTGAGGAGCAGTTCTTC; CDR3: CASSQVSNTREEQFF
V: TRBV7-9; D: TRBD1; size: few; length: 15; J: TRBJ2-1; DNA: TGTGCCAGCAGCCTAATACAGGGGTGGGACAATGAGCAGTTCTTC; CDR3: CASSLIQGWDNEQFF
V: TRBV14; D: .; size: .; length: 13; J: TRBJ2-3; DNA: TGTGCCAGCGGCCGAGGATACACGTATACGCAGTATTTT; CDR3: CASGRGYTYTQYF